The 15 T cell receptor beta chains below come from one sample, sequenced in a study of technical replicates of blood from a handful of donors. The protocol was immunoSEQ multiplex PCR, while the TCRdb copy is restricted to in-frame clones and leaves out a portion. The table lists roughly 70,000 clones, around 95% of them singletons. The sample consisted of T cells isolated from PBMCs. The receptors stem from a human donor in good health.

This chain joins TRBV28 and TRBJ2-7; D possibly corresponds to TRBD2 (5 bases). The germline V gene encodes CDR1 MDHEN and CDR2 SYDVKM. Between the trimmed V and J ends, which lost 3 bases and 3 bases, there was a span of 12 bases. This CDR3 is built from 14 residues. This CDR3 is CASSFPSRGYEQYF. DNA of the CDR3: TGTGCCAGCAGTTTCCCCAGTCGGGGCTACGAGCAGTACTTC. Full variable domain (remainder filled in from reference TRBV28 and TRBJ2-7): DVKVTQSSRYLVKRTGEKVFLECVQDMDHENMFWYRQDPGLGLRLIYFSYDVKMKEKGDIPEGYSVSREKKERFSLILESASTNQTSMYLCASSFPSRGYEQYFGPGTRLTVT.

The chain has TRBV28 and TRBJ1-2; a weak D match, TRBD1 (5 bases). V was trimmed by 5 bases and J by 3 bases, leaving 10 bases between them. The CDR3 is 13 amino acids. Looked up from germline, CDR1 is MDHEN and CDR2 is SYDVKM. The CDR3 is CASSTPGYYGYTF. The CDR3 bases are TGTGCCAGCAGTACCCCAGGGTACTATGGCTACACCTTC.

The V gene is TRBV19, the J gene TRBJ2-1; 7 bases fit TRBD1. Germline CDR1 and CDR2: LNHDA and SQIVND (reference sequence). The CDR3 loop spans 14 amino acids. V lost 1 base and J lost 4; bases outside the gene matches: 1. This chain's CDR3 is CASSIATGYNEQFF. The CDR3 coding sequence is TGTGCCAGTAGTATAGCGACAGGGTACAATGAGCAGTTCTTC.

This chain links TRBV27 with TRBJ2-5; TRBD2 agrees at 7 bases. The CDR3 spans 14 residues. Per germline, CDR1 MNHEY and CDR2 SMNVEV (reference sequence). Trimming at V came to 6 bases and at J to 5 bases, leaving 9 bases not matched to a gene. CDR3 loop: CASSGGGSRETQYF. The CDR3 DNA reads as TGTGCCAGCAGCGGGGGAGGGAGTAGGGAGACCCAGTACTTC.

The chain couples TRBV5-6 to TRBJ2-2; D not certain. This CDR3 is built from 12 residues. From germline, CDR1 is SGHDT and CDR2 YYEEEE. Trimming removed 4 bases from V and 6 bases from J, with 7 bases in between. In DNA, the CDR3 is TGTGCCAGCAGCCTGACTCCCGGGGAGCTGTTTTTT. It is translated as CASSLTPGELFF.

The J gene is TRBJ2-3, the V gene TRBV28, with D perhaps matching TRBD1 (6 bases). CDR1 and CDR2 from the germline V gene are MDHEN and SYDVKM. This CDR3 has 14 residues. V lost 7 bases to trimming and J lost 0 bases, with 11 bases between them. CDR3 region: CASNQGSSTDTQYF. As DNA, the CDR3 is TGTGCCAGCAATCAGGGGTCTAGCACAGATACGCAGTATTTT.

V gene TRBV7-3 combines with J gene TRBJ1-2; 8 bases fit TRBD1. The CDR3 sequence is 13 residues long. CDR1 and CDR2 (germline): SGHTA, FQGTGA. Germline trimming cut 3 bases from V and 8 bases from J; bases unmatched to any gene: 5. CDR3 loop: CASSLGQEGGYTF. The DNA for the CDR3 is TGTGCCAGCAGCTTGGGACAGGAGGGAGGCTACACCTTC. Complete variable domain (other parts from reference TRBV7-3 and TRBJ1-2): GAGVSQTPSNKVTEKGKYVELRCDPISGHTALYWYRQSLGQGPEFLIYFQGTGAADDSGLPNDRFFAVRPEGSVSTLKIQRTERGDSAVYLCASSLGQEGGYTFGSGTRLTVV.

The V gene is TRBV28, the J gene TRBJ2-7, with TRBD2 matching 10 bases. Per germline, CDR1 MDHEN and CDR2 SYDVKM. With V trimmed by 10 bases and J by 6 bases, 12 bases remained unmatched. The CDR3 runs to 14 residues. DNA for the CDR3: TGTGCCACCACCTTAGGACTAGCGGATTTCGAGCAGTACTTC. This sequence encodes CATTLGLADFEQYF. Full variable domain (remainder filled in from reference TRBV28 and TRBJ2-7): DVKVTQSSRYLVKRTGEKVFLECVQDMDHENMFWYRQDPGLGLRLIYFSYDVKMKEKGDIPEGYSVSREKKERFSLILESASTNQTSMYLCATTLGLADFEQYFGPGTRLTVT.

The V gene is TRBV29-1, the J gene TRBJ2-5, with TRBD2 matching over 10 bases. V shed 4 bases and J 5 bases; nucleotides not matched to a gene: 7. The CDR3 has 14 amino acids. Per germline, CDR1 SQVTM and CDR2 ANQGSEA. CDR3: CSVGGSSGSETQYF. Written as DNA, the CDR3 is TGCAGCGTTGGGGGGTCTAGCGGGAGTGAGACCCAGTACTTC.

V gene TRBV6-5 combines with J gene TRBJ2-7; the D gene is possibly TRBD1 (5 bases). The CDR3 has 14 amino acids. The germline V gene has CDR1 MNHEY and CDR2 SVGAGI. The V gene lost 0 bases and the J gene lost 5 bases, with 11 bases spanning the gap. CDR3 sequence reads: CASSYSGASNEQYF. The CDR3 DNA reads TGTGCCAGCAGTTACTCTGGGGCCAGCAACGAGCAGTACTTC.

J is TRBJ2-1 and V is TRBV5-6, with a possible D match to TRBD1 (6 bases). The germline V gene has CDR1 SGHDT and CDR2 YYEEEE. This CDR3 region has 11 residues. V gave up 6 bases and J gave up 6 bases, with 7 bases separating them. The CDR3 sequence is CASMDSNEQFF. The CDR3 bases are TGTGCCAGCATGGACAGCAATGAGCAGTTCTTC.

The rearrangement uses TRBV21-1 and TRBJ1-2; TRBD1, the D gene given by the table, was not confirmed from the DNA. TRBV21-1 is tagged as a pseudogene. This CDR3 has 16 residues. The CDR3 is CASSKCGTGVNYGYTF. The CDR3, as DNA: TGTGCCAGCAGCAAATGTGGGACAGGGGTTAACTATGGCTACACCTTC.

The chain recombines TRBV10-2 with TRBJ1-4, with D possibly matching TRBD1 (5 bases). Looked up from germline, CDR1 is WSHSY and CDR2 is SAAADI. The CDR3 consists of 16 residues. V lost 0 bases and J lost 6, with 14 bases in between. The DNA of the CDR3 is TGCGCCAGCAGTGAGTCCGTGGGGGGATCGGATGAAAAACTGTTTTTT. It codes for CASSESVGGSDEKLFF.

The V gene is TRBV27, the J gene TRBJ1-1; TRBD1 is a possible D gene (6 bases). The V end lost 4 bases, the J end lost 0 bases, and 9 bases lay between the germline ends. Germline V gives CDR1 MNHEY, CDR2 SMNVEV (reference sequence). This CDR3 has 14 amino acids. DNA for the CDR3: TGTGCCAGCAGTTGGACAGACTTGAACACTGAAGCTTTCTTT. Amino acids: CASSWTDLNTEAFF.

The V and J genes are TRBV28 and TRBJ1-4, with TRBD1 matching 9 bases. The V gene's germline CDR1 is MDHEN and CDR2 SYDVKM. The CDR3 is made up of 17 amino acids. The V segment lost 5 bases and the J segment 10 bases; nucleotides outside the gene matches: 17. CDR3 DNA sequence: TGTGCCAGCAGTACCTTCCTCTCACAGGGGGCAACGGGAAAACTGTTTTTT. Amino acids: CASSTFLSQGATGKLFF.